This T cell receptor (beta chain) emerged from a study of identical twins (dated by TCRdb to the mid-2010s). Background for the entire study: To test whether fetal clonotypes persist, the study used deep sequencing on TCR alpha and beta repertoires from monozygotic twins, unrelated adults of various ages, and cord blood. Replicate twin experiments were performed at different times using different library preparation protocols to rule out contamination. The paper as a whole reports these results and caveats: Excess twin sharing in beta out-of-frame sequences was weaker because fewer shared sequences lowered the signal-to-noise ratio. Compared with coincidental sharing between unrelated individuals, out-of-frame TCR alpha sequences shared between twins showed an excess of sequences with low generation probability. Abundant cord blood beta clonotypes carried fewer insertions; young adult naive repertoires showed a weaker similar trend, while memory repertoires showed none. Because the same donors could not be followed over many years, the conclusions depended on cross-sectional statistical analysis. In monozygotic twins, recombination models systematically underestimated out-of-frame TCR alpha sharing, but the models matched the sharing seen between unrelated individuals. Invariant T cells such as MAIT and iNKT could partly confound zero-insertion analyses, though diverse VJ usage argued against this for most clonotypes.

V loses 0 bases, J loses 6 bases, and the germline ends lie 2 bases apart. CDR1 and CDR2, looked up from the germline V gene, are ENHRY and SYGVKD. Its CDR3 holds 12 amino acids, cysteine through phenylalanine. Just CDR3 DNA is preserved here, 36 bases in frame from base 1. The library was made by 5' RACE. These reads were obtained on an Illumina HiSeq 2000. A universal primer binding site was added through template switching, and the final cDNA carried a unique molecular identifier so that TCR cDNA molecules could be counted accurately. First-strand cDNA for TCR alpha and beta chains was synthesized from specific primers in the conserved constant-segment region. To control for contamination, each cDNA library was double barcoded with a SMART-Mk sample barcode plus Illumina barcodes. TruSeq adapter sequences along with Illumina sample barcodes were introduced in two successive PCR steps. The TCR alpha and beta cDNA libraries were sequenced on the Illumina HiSeq platform using custom primers. Concerning the study's data processing: MiGEC was used to process raw reads and extract unique molecular identifiers, and MiXCR was used to find CDR3 positions. For each individual, recombination models were inferred using an EM algorithm with the repgenHMM and IGoR tools. The analysis of shared clonotypes was done with the tcR package in R, with sharing normalized by the product of cloneset sizes. To study raw recombination without the effects of thymic and clonal selection, out-of-frame nonproductive sequences were analyzed. In TCRdb, the public reads were trimmed at Q25 with fastp and aligned with MiXCR, with productive beta chains retained. Here each entry gathers all rows of one CDR3 protein and keeps the most common genes and DNA. The V and J calls were determined by TCRdb, not by the authors. Recorded for this sample are 350,000 or so distinct CDR3 sequences; roughly 9% of them occurred a single time. The ten largest clones represent about 8.1% of the sample.

Worth noting for this clonotype: Its antigen remains unidentified. Base qualities were left out, and no much larger clone turns up one base away.

Only healthy Caucasian donors were included. The study also sequenced three unrelated non-twin adults: a male aged 18 to 29, a male aged 50 to 59 and a female aged 50 to 59. Miltenyi CD45RO+ enrichment and human naive T-cell isolation kits were used to isolate memory (CD45RO+) and naive T cells from PBMC. The TCR was taken from a woman aged 45-65 years in good health. Sequenced: naive T cells sorted from blood. In light of the paper, this sample's cell subset or site label describes: cells isolated with a human naive T-cell isolation kit. This sequence uses TRBV10-3 and TRBJ2-2; the D gene remains uncertain. The CDR3 reads CAISESPGELFF. Read as DNA, the sequence is TGTGCCATCAGTGAGTCTCCCGGGGAGCTGTTTTTT.